Each of the 19 T cell receptor beta chains below was sequenced from the same sample in a study of shared clonotypes between healthy human individuals. Produced via immunoSEQ multiplex PCR; TCRdb's table is partial and in-frame only. The data show more than 400,000 clones, 90% to 96% seen once. Input material: naive CD4+ T cells sorted from blood. The subset here: CD45RA+ positively selected. These receptors all come from a woman in her twenties or thirties in good health.

The chain uses TRBV18 and TRBJ2-7; TRBD1 matches 8 bases. In germline, CDR1 is KGHSH, CDR2 LQKENI. The J segment lost 5 bases and the V segment lost 1 base, leaving 4 bases of the junction unmatched. The CDR3 has 14 residues. As DNA, the CDR3 is TGTGCCAGCTCACCACGTTTGACAGGGGACGAGCAGTACTTC. Its translation: CASSPRLTGDEQYF.

The chain combines TRBV7-6 with TRBJ2-2; 13 bases match TRBD2. The CDR3 spans 16 residues. Unmatched junction bases numbered 5, after V lost 4 bases and J lost 6 bases. CDR1 is SGHVS, CDR2 FNYEAQ, per germline. As DNA, the CDR3 is TGTGCCAGCAGCTACGGGGGACTAGCGGGATCCGGGGAGCTGTTTTTT. Translation gives CASSYGGLAGSGELFF.

The chain has TRBV30 and TRBJ1-2; D unclear. CDR3 length equals 12 residues. V lost 5 bases, J lost 2 bases, and 9 bases lay in between. CDR1 and CDR2 from the germline V gene are GTSNPN and SVGIG (reference sequence). Here the CDR3 DNA reads TGTGCCTGGGAGATGGGGAACTATGGCTACACCTTC. Translation: CAWEMGNYGYTF. Drawing the rest from reference TRBV30 and TRBJ1-2, the complete variable domain is SQTIHQWPATLVQPVGSPLSLECTVEGTSNPNLYWYRQAAGRGLQLLFYSVGIGQISSEVPQNLSASRPQDRQFILSSKKLLLSDSGFYLCAWEMGNYGYTFGSGTRLTVV.

The chain links TRBV7-3 to TRBJ2-1, with 7 nucleotides matching TRBD2. This CDR3 comprises 14 residues. J was trimmed by 5 bases and V by 5 bases; bases with no gene match: 6. The germline V gene has CDR1 SGHTA and CDR2 FQGTGA. CDR3 protein: CASSTWRGNNEQFF. The CDR3 bases are TGTGCCAGCAGCACCTGGCGGGGGAACAATGAGCAGTTCTTC.

The V gene is TRBV30, the J gene TRBJ2-5; TRBD2 matches 12 bases. V shed 7 bases and J 5 bases; nucleotides not matched to a gene: 5. The CDR3 is 13 residues long. Per the germline V gene, CDR1 is GTSNPN and CDR2 is SVGIG (reference sequence). The CDR3: CALLAGGGETQYF. CDR3 nucleotides: TGTGCCTTACTAGCGGGAGGTGGGGAGACCCAGTACTTC.

The chain couples TRBV5-1 to TRBJ2-5, with TRBD2 matching over 9 bases. With V trimmed by 7 bases and J by 3 bases, 10 bases remained unmatched. Germline loops: CDR1 SGHRS, CDR2 YFSETQ. The CDR3 has 15 amino acids. Here the CDR3 reads CASGPGGRGEETQYF. The CDR3 DNA reads as TGCGCCAGCGGGCCGGGCGGGAGGGGTGAAGAGACCCAGTACTTC.

This sequence joins TRBV18 and TRBJ1-3, with D possibly matching TRBD1 (5 bases). Deletions cut 0 bases from V and 0 bases from J, with 9 bases between. The length of the CDR3 is 16 residues. CDR1 is KGHSH and CDR2 is LQKENI in the germline V gene. CDR3 DNA sequence: TGTGCCAGCTCACCACCGGGGGACTACTCTGGAAACACCATATATTTT. It yields the protein CASSPPGDYSGNTIYF.

J is TRBJ2-3 and V is TRBV10-1, with 7 bases lining up with TRBD1. V shed 6 bases and J 6 bases; nucleotides not matched to a gene: 9. The CDR3 is made up of 14 amino acids. CDR1 WNHNN and CDR2 SYGVQD come from the germline V gene (reference sequence). The CDR3 protein is CASSEGQPHDTQYF. DNA of the CDR3: TGCGCCAGCAGCGAGGGACAGCCCCACGATACGCAGTATTTT.

The chain links TRBV7-8 to TRBJ1-2, with D uncertain. V dropped 2 bases and J dropped 4 bases, with 17 bases sitting between them. The CDR3 is 16 residues long. Germline CDR1 reads SGHVS; CDR2 reads FQNEAQ. The CDR3: CASSLFDGSGVYGYTF. Written as DNA, the CDR3 is TGTGCCAGCAGCTTATTCGACGGCAGCGGAGTCTATGGCTACACCTTC.

V is TRBV30 and J is TRBJ1-3; 11 bases agree with TRBD1. J lost 3 bases, V lost 7 bases, and 8 bases had no gene match. There are 15 residues in the CDR3. The germline V gene has CDR1 GTSNPN and CDR2 SVGIG (reference sequence). The CDR3 nucleotides are TGTGCCTTCGGACAGGGGGCTTCGATTGGAAACACCATATATTTT. Translating gives CAFGQGASIGNTIYF.

This sequence joins TRBV28 and TRBJ2-5; possible D gene TRBD2, 5 bases. CDR1 is MDHEN and CDR2 is SYDVKM in the germline V gene. This CDR3 is built from 14 residues. Between the trimmed V and J ends, which lost 7 bases and 5 bases, there was a span of 17 bases. Here the CDR3 DNA reads TGTGCCAGCAATATAGCGTTCCGGAGGGAGACCCAGTACTTC. Protein: CASNIAFRRETQYF.

The gene calls are TRBV29-1 and TRBJ2-3; 7 nucleotides align to TRBD1. The germline gives CDR1 SQVTM, CDR2 ANQGSEA. V lost 4 bases, J lost 0 bases, and 4 bases stayed unmatched. The CDR3 spans 14 residues. CDR3 sequence reads: CSVAGTASTDTQYF. Here the CDR3 DNA reads TGCAGCGTTGCAGGGACAGCAAGCACAGATACGCAGTATTTT.

The chain joins TRBV7-8 to TRBJ1-1; possible D gene TRBD1, 5 bases. CDR3 length: 15 amino acids. V was trimmed by 5 bases and J by 0 bases, leaving 13 bases between them. The germline gives CDR1 SGHVS, CDR2 FQNEAQ. CDR3 nucleotide sequence: TGTGCCAGCAGCCTCATTGGGGGGGTGAACACTGAAGCTTTCTTT. Amino acid sequence: CASSLIGGVNTEAFF.

Details on this clone: This sample also contains other DNA sequences that code for the same CDR3. The chain is built from TRBV18 and TRBJ2-7; D call uncertain. The CDR3 is made up of 12 amino acids. Germline values: CDR1 KGHSH, CDR2 LQKENI. V lost 3 bases and J lost 0, with 3 bases in between. The CDR3: CASSPNSYEQYF. CDR3 bases: TGTGCCAGCTCACCCAACTCCTACGAGCAGTACTTC.

V is TRBV28 and J is TRBJ1-3; D not resolved. There are 13 residues in the CDR3. V was clipped by 7 bases and J by 7 bases, with 14 bases between them. CDR1 and CDR2 from the germline V gene are MDHEN and SYDVKM. The CDR3 spells CASTPPAPNTIYF. CDR3 DNA sequence: TGTGCCAGCACCCCCCCCGCCCCTAACACCATATATTTT. Using reference TRBV28 and TRBJ1-3 for the parts outside the CDR3, the full variable domain is DVKVTQSSRYLVKRTGEKVFLECVQDMDHENMFWYRQDPGLGLRLIYFSYDVKMKEKGDIPEGYSVSREKKERFSLILESASTNQTSMYLCASTPPAPNTIYFGEGSWLTVV.

This CDR3 reads CASGLAPKRGLAGFLGDEQFF. The CDR3, as DNA: TGTGCTAGTGGTTTGGCCCCGAAACGCGGACTAGCGGGATTCTTAGGCGATGAGCAGTTCTTC. The chain carries TRBV12-5 and TRBJ2-1; 12 bases fit TRBD2. Germline loops: CDR1 LGHNT, CDR2 FRNRAP. This CDR3 spans 21 amino acids. The V segment lost 1 base and the J segment 8 bases; nucleotides outside the gene matches: 21.

V and J are TRBV5-6 and TRBJ1-4, with 7 bases fitting TRBD1. The CDR3 runs 13 residues. J gave up 8 bases and V 7 bases, and 8 bases lay outside the gene matches. CDR1 and CDR2 from the germline V gene are SGHDT and YYEEEE. The CDR3: CASQNRGEEKLFF. The CDR3 coding sequence is TGTGCCAGCCAAAACAGGGGAGAAGAAAAACTGTTTTTT.

This sequence joins TRBV18 and TRBJ2-3, with D perhaps TRBD1 or TRBD2 (5 bases each). Germline loops: CDR1 KGHSH, CDR2 LQKENI. V was shortened by 0 bases and J by 2 bases, with 9 bases between the two germline ends. This CDR3 has 15 residues. Written as DNA, the CDR3 is TGTGCCAGCTCACCACCCGGGACCCACACAGATACGCAGTATTTT. It translates to CASSPPGTHTDTQYF.

The chain links TRBV6-5 to TRBJ1-1, with a possible D match to TRBD1 (5 bases). This CDR3 spans 15 amino acids. With 4 bases removed from V and 5 bases from J, the gap between germline ends came to 17 bases. CDR1 is MNHEY, CDR2 SVGAGI, per germline. CDR3 amino acids: CASSFGRQRKTEAFF. The CDR3, as DNA: TGTGCCAGCAGTTTTGGTCGACAGAGGAAGACTGAAGCTTTCTTT.